This T cell receptor (beta chain) was captured in a study of Graves' ophthalmopathy and Graves' hyperthyroidism. This clonotype appeared many times. With 8 bases clipped from V and 6 bases from J, the junction kept 12 bases outside the gene matches. This CDR3 comprises 16 residues. Germline V gives CDR1 SGHTA, CDR2 FQGNSA. Using RNA transcripts, the TCR beta CDR3 regions were amplified. The first-round RT-PCR employed HTBI primers together with the Qiagen OneStep RT-PCR kit. A multiplex PCR was then performed as the second round. TCRdb fed the multiplex PCR reads into MiXCR, producing one record per CDR3 protein. The sample contains 580,000 or so distinct CDR3 sequences, approximately 35% of which appear only once.

J is TRBJ2-7 and V is TRBV7-2; 14 bases match TRBD2. The sample was peripheral blood or thyroid tissue (not recorded which). This clonotype originated in an adult man with Graves' hyperthyroidism. The CDR3 coding sequence is TGTGCCAGCCGACCGCCGACTAGCGGGGGGGCAATCGAGCAGTACTTC. This encodes CASRPPTSGGAIEQYF.